Each of the 25 T cell receptor beta chains below was sequenced from the same sample in a study of neurological immune-mediated disorders (dated by TCRdb to between 2019 and 2020). Receptor libraries were prepared by 5' RACE. Sequencing instrument: Illumina HiSeq 2500. TCRdb reran the public reads through fastp at Q25 and MiXCR, keeping productive beta chains. One record per CDR3 amino acid sequence lists the most common genes and DNA. The sample contains some 56,000 distinct CDR3 sequences, 3% to 4.5% of them found a single time. The top ten clonotypes cover 6.5% of the sample. The sample consisted of PBMCs. The receptors stem from a man between 60 and 75 years old with multiple sclerosis.

This clonotype was found many times. The V and J genes are TRBV7-2 and TRBJ2-6; D ambiguous. CDR1 is SGHTA and CDR2 is FQGNSA in the germline V gene. This CDR3 has 14 residues. V lost 6 bases and J lost 5, with 11 bases in between. In DNA, the CDR3 is TGTGCCAGCAGGGCTGACTGGAGGGCCAACGTCCTGACTTTC. Protein product: CASRADWRANVLTF.

This clonotype was counted ten times or more. This chain joins TRBV20-1 and TRBJ2-3, with 7 nucleotides matching TRBD1. With V trimmed by 7 bases and J by 1 base, 8 bases remained unmatched. The germline V gene has CDR1 DFQATT and CDR2 SNEGSKA (reference sequence). The CDR3 extends over 14 amino acids. In nucleotides, the CDR3 is TGCAGTGTCGGTCCCGGGACAGGCACAGATACGCAGTATTTT. Translating it yields CSVGPGTGTDTQYF.

The CDR3 sequence: CSVPVEEGFSGELFF. The CDR3 nucleotides read TGCAGCGTTCCGGTTGAAGAGGGATTTAGTGGGGAGCTGTTTTTT. V usage is TRBV29-1 and J usage is TRBJ2-2; D may be TRBD2 (5 bases). The germline V gene encodes CDR1 SQVTM and CDR2 ANQGSEA. This CDR3 is built from 15 residues. The V gene lost 5 bases and the J gene lost 8 bases, with 21 bases spanning the gap.

The sample holds many counts of this clonotype. The chain carries TRBV5-8 and TRBJ2-4, with 10 bases identical to TRBD2. Germline assignment: CDR1 SGHTS and CDR2 YDEGEE. V lost 0 bases and J lost 6; bases outside the gene matches: 0. The CDR3 sequence is 14 residues long. The DNA for the CDR3 is TGTGCCAGCAGCTTGGGGACTAGCGGAAACATTCAGTACTTC. It is translated as CASSLGTSGNIQYF.

The chain joins TRBV5-5 to TRBJ2-1, with 10 bases aligning to TRBD2. With 2 bases clipped from V and 1 base from J, the junction kept 6 bases outside the gene matches. This CDR3 is built from 17 residues. In germline, CDR1 is SGHKS, CDR2 YYEKEE (reference sequence). The CDR3: CASSFRTSGTSYNEQFF. The CDR3 coding sequence is TGTGCCAGCAGCTTCCGGACTAGCGGAACTTCCTACAATGAGCAGTTCTTC. Filled out from reference TRBV5-5 and TRBJ2-1, the complete variable domain reads DAGVTQSPTHLIKTRGQQVTLRCSPISGHKSVSWYQQVLGQGPQFIFQYYEKEERGRGNFPDRFSARQFPNYSSELNVNALLLGDSALYLCASSFRTSGTSYNEQFFGPGTRLTVL.

In this sample, this clonotype turned up many times. This chain connects TRBV5-1 to TRBJ1-2; no definite D call. The V gene's germline CDR1 is SGHRS and CDR2 YFSETQ. This CDR3 has 13 residues. V shed 2 bases and J shed 4 bases, with 9 bases lying between them. In DNA, the CDR3 is TGCGCCAGCAGCTTCGACGATTCCTATGGCTACACCTTC. Translated, it gives CASSFDDSYGYTF. Together with reference TRBV5-1 and TRBJ1-2, the CDR3 gives the full variable domain: KAGVTQTPRYLIKTRGQQVTLSCSPISGHRSVSWYQQTPGQGLQFLFEYFSETQRNKGNFPGRFSGRQFSNSRSEMNVSTLELGDSALYLCASSFDDSYGYTFGSGTRLTVV.

The table lists this clonotype with many counts. The rearrangement links TRBV10-3 to TRBJ2-1; D perhaps matches TRBD1 (5 bases). CDR1 is ENHRY, CDR2 SYGVKD, per germline. The V and J ends lost 7 bases and 6 bases respectively, with 16 bases between them. This CDR3 comprises 14 residues. CDR3 coding DNA: TGTGCCATCATGCTGGGGCCTGGGCGCAATGAGCAGTTCTTC. Amino acid sequence: CAIMLGPGRNEQFF.

This clonotype is judged medium-sized. The chain carries TRBV20-1 and TRBJ1-5; D not certain. The germline CDR1 and CDR2 sequences are DFQATT and SNEGSKA (reference sequence). V shed 5 bases and J shed 7 bases, with 18 bases lying between them. This CDR3 has 14 residues. CDR3 sequence (DNA): TGCAGTGCTCGTTGGCCGGATAGAAGACAGCCCCAGCATTTT. Residues: CSARWPDRRQPQHF.

This clonotype has just a few counts. The chain couples TRBV19 to TRBJ1-1; D perhaps matches TRBD1 (5 bases). V shed 7 bases and J shed 3 bases, with 18 bases lying between them. Germline CDR1 is LNHDA and CDR2 is SQIVND (reference sequence). The CDR3 runs to 15 residues. DNA for the CDR3: TGTGCCAGTATCCGGCGGGGGGTAGAGGACACTGAAGCTTTCTTT. This gives the protein CASIRRGVEDTEAFF.

About this clonotype itself: At one of its ends the junction is not consistent with the germline gene, which may arise from a read error. The gene calls are TRBV20-1 and TRBJ1-5, with D unclear. CDR1 is DFQATT, CDR2 SNEGSKA, per germline (reference sequence). The CDR3 totals 13 residues. CDR3 in amino acids: CSARVGGNKTQNF. CDR3 nucleotide sequence: TGCAGTGCTAGAGTTGGAGGCAATAAGACCCAGAATTTT.

At least ten counts were recorded for this clonotype. The V gene is TRBV28, the J gene TRBJ2-1; D possibly corresponds to TRBD1 (5 bases). Germline V gene lookup returns CDR1 MDHEN and CDR2 SYDVKM. Trimming stripped 5 bases from V and 7 bases from J, with 18 bases between. The CDR3 is made up of 15 amino acids. As DNA, the CDR3 is TGTGCCAGCAGTCTCAATTGGGTGGGGCCTAATGAGCAGTTCTTC. It translates to CASSLNWVGPNEQFF.

Many counts were recorded for this clonotype. It may be a read error: a sequence one base away is much more abundant. The rearrangement joins TRBV20-1 to TRBJ1-1; D is ambiguous. The V end lost 5 bases, the J end lost 8 bases, and 9 bases lay between the germline ends. This CDR3 has 10 residues. Germline V gene data show CDR1 as DFQATT and CDR2 as SNEGSKA (reference sequence). The CDR3 DNA is TGCAGTGCTGGTACAGAAGAAGCTTTCTTT. Encoded protein: CSAGTEEAFF.

This clonotype was observed at least ten times. This chain uses TRBV29-1 with TRBJ2-1, with unresolved D. The CDR3 has 13 residues. CDR1 is SQVTM, CDR2 ANQGSEA, per germline. The germline V and J ends were trimmed by 1 base and 14 bases, with 18 bases remaining between them. The CDR3 DNA reads TGCAGCGTTGAAGTTACCAGGATGGGGTTGGAGTTCTTC. It specifies CSVEVTRMGLEFF.

This clonotype was recorded at least ten times. The genes are TRBV20-1 and TRBJ2-5, with unresolved D. The ends were cut back, 4 bases at V and 8 bases at J, with 20 bases in the middle. This CDR3 has 14 amino acids. Per germline, CDR1 DFQATT and CDR2 SNEGSKA (reference sequence). The CDR3 DNA reads TGCAGTGCTAATTCCCCATCTGCTAGGAGCACCCAGTACTTC. It is translated as CSANSPSARSTQYF.

This clonotype turned up a few times. The V gene is TRBV29-1, the J gene TRBJ2-7; 7 bases align to TRBD2. CDR1 SQVTM and CDR2 ANQGSEA come from the germline V gene. CDR3 length equals 15 residues. After removal of 4 bases from V and 4 bases from J, the junction contained 13 bases not matched to a gene. This chain's CDR3 is CSVGGTGPGGYEQYF. For the CDR3, the DNA is TGCAGCGTTGGGGGTACAGGTCCCGGGGGGTACGAGCAGTACTTC.

This clonotype was recorded at least ten times. The chain carries TRBV5-1 and TRBJ1-1, with 7 bases matching TRBD1. There are 14 residues in the CDR3. V lost 4 bases and J lost 4; bases outside the gene matches: 7. CDR1 is SGHRS and CDR2 is YFSETQ in the germline V gene. The CDR3 DNA reads TGCGCCAGCAGCACCAGGGGGGCCGGCACTGAAGCTTTCTTT. Translating it yields CASSTRGAGTEAFF. The full variable domain, its missing parts supplied by reference TRBV5-1 and TRBJ1-1, is KAGVTQTPRYLIKTRGQQVTLSCSPISGHRSVSWYQQTPGQGLQFLFEYFSETQRNKGNFPGRFSGRQFSNSRSEMNVSTLELGDSALYLCASSTRGAGTEAFFGQGTRLTVV.

This clonotype was counted ten times or more. The gene calls are TRBV5-5 and TRBJ1-2; D is uncertain. CDR1 and CDR2 from the germline V gene are SGHKS and YYEKEE (reference sequence). Trimming stripped 3 bases from V and 0 bases from J, with 6 bases between. The CDR3 is made up of 13 amino acids. This chain's CDR3 is CASSSQANYGYTF. DNA of the CDR3: TGTGCCAGCAGCTCGCAAGCTAACTATGGCTACACCTTC.

This clonotype was counted many times. The chain joins TRBV5-6 to TRBJ2-1, with no clear D. This CDR3 region has 11 residues. Germline CDR1 and CDR2: SGHDT and YYEEEE. V shed 4 bases and J shed 4 bases, with 3 bases lying between them. As DNA, the CDR3 is TGTGCCAGCAGCCGGTACAATGAGCAGTTCTTC. Translating gives CASSRYNEQFF.

Ten or more counts support this clonotype. The V call is TRBV3-1, the J call TRBJ2-1; 8 positions match TRBD2. Per germline, CDR1 LGHDT and CDR2 YNNKEL (reference sequence). Trimming removed 3 bases from V and 12 bases from J; junction bases left unmatched: 13. This CDR3 region has 15 residues. CDR3 protein: CASSQSGGTSGGQFF. CDR3 DNA sequence: TGTGCCAGCAGCCAGAGCGGGGGAACGTCTGGGGGGCAGTTCTTC.

This clonotype was found many times. The V gene is TRBV29-1, the J gene TRBJ2-7; either TRBD1 or TRBD2 may fit D (5 bases each). Trimming removed 7 bases at V and 0 bases at J, with 10 bases between. The CDR3 has 12 residues. Germline V gives CDR1 SQVTM, CDR2 ANQGSEA. The CDR3 coding sequence is TGCAGCGCCCGGGACCCCTCCTACGAGCAGTACTTC. This codes for CSARDPSYEQYF.

Ten or more counts support this clonotype. The chain links TRBV5-6 to TRBJ1-1; tentatively, D is TRBD1 (6 bases). This CDR3 spans 15 amino acids. Germline V lookup: CDR1 SGHDT, CDR2 YYEEEE. The V end was cut by 1 base, the J end by 3 bases, with 13 bases between. The CDR3 DNA reads TGTGCCAGCAGCTTGTTAGGGGGGACGGACACTGAAGCTTTCTTT. Its protein product is CASSLLGGTDTEAFF.

This clonotype was detected many times. The chain employs TRBV28 and TRBJ2-1; either TRBD1 or TRBD2 may fit D (5 bases each). Between the trimmed V and J ends, which lost 5 bases and 7 bases, there was a span of 15 bases. In germline, CDR1 is MDHEN, CDR2 SYDVKM. The length of the CDR3 is 14 residues. The CDR3 loop is CASSPPRGLNEQFF. The CDR3 DNA reads TGTGCCAGCAGTCCCCCTCGGGGCTTAAATGAGCAGTTCTTC.

This clonotype was seen ten or more times. The V gene is TRBV4-2, the J gene TRBJ2-7; D is undetermined. V lost 2 bases, J lost 2 bases, and 13 bases lay in between. Germline CDR1 and CDR2: LGHNA and YNFKEQ. This CDR3 comprises 15 residues. CDR3 region: CASSQSAMKTYEQYF. DNA for the CDR3: TGTGCCAGCAGCCAATCAGCAATGAAAACCTACGAGCAGTACTTC.

This clonotype was picked up many times. V usage is TRBV25-1 and J usage is TRBJ2-3, with D perhaps matching TRBD1 (5 bases). The CDR3 is made up of 15 amino acids. Germline V gives CDR1 MGHDK, CDR2 SYGVNS. Between the trimmed V and J ends, which lost 3 bases and 2 bases, there was a span of 12 bases. The CDR3 coding sequence is TGTGCCAGCAGTGAGGGGCGCGGTTACACAGATACGCAGTATTTT. Protein: CASSEGRGYTDTQYF.

This clonotype was observed many times. The chain links TRBV5-1 to TRBJ1-1, with 8 bases aligning to TRBD1. The germline CDR1 and CDR2 sequences are SGHRS and YFSETQ. CDR3 length: 15 residues. J was trimmed by 0 bases and V by 4 bases; bases with no gene match: 5. The CDR3 region has the DNA TGCGCCAGCAGCAACGGACAGGGCATGAACACTGAAGCTTTCTTT. Translated: CASSNGQGMNTEAFF. Full variable domain (rest looked up from reference TRBV5-1 and TRBJ1-1): KAGVTQTPRYLIKTRGQQVTLSCSPISGHRSVSWYQQTPGQGLQFLFEYFSETQRNKGNFPGRFSGRQFSNSRSEMNVSTLELGDSALYLCASSNGQGMNTEAFFGQGTRLTVV.